This record looks at one T cell receptor beta chain sequence and its context. This record comes from a study of blood T cell repertoires in COVID-19. The CDR3 runs 16 residues. In germline, CDR1 is SGHDT, CDR2 YYEEEE. V was shortened by 3 bases and J by 4 bases, with 14 bases between the two germline ends. Libraries were prepared by immunoSEQ multiplex PCR; TCRdb keeps only in-frame clonotypes and omits some of them. Of roughly 69,000 clones detected, around four fifths appear once; the ten largest clones hold 12% to 15%. The material sequenced was peripheral blood. The V gene is TRBV5-6, the J gene TRBJ2-6; D perhaps matches TRBD1 (5 bases). The clonotype comes from a man between 60 and 75 years old with COVID-19, enrolled during active disease. The CDR3 coding sequence is TGTGCCAGCAGCTACATCAGGGCTCGCGGGGCCAACGTCCTGACTTTC. It is translated as CASSYIRARGANVLTF.